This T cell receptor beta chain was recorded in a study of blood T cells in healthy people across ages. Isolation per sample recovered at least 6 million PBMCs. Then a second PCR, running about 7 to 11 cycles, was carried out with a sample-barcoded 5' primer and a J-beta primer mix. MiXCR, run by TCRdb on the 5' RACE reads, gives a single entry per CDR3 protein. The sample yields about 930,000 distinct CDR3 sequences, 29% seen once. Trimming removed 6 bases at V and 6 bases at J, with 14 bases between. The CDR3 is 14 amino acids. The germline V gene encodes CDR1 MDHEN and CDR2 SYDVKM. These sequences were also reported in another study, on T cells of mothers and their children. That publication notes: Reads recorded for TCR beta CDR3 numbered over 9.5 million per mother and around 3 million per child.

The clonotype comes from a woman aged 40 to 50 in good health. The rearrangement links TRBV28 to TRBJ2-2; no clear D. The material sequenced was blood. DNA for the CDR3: TGTGCCAGCAGGCTCCACTGGAAAGCCGGGGAGCTGTTTTTT. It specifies CASRLHWKAGELFF.